Sequencing of this T cell receptor beta chain was carried out in a study of beta chain features in type 1 diabetes. Study as a whole: Analysis included 107,917,701 sorted cells drawn from all samples. Whole-study findings and limits: A closer apparent resemblance between naive, central memory and Treg TCRB repertoires was seen in patients than in healthy donors.

Sorting that relied on CD45RO/CCR7/CD25/CD127/CD95/CD27 yielded CD4+ naive, central memory, regulatory and stem cell-like memory cells. CDR3 size: 14 residues. Trimming at V came to 5 bases and at J to 2 bases, leaving 3 bases not matched to a gene. Germline V gene sequence: CDR1 SGHNT, CDR2 YYREEE (reference sequence). Every bit of the isolated RNA underwent reverse transcription, so sequencing read expressed TCRB transcripts. TCRdb's table, derived via immunoSEQ multiplex PCR, lists solely in-frame clones and lacks some. The sample shows roughly 240,000 clones, around 68% of them seen only once. On this clone: Its specificity is unknown.

This clonotype originated in a man younger than 40 in good health. The chain joins TRBV5-4 to TRBJ2-1, with 8 bases matching TRBD1. Sequences were obtained from naive CD4+ T cells from blood. The CDR3 sequence: CASRGQATYNEQFF. CDR3 DNA sequence: TGTGCCAGCAGGGGACAGGCCACCTACAATGAGCAGTTCTTC. The full variable domain, with the rest looked up from reference TRBV5-4 and TRBJ2-1, is ETGVTQSPTHLIKTRGQQVTLRCSSQSGHNTVSWYQQALGQGPQFIFQYYREEENGRGNFPPRFSGLQFPNYSSELNVNALELDDSALYLCASRGQATYNEQFFGPGTRLTVL.